These T cell receptor beta chains were read from a single sample in a study of cytomegalovirus exposure and HLA in healthy donors. Assay: immunoSEQ multiplex PCR; the TCRdb copy retains only in-frame clones and omits some. Of roughly 250,000 clones listed, about 83% are singletons. Sequenced: PBMCs. The source of these receptors is a man aged 18 to 30 in good health and CMV-seronegative. The CDR3 runs from the conserved cysteine through the conserved F or W. The order of the fields is D gene, V gene, clone size, J gene, CDR3 protein, CDR3 DNA. A D gene is named only where the DNA matches it firmly. Clone sizes are given selectively: once, few, many, or a class where the clone is expanded.

d_call: .
v_call: TRBV4-2
clone_size: .
j_call: TRBJ1-4
cdr3_aa: CASSHGQERGGEKLFF
cdr3_nt: TGTGCCAGCAGCCACGGGCAAGAAAGGGGGGGTGAAAAACTGTTTTTT

d_call: TRBD1
v_call: TRBV9
clone_size: few
j_call: TRBJ2-2
cdr3_aa: CASSRQGFTGELFF
cdr3_nt: TGTGCCAGCAGCCGACAGGGATTCACCGGGGAGCTGTTTTTT

d_call: .
v_call: TRBV6-6
clone_size: .
j_call: TRBJ2-3
cdr3_aa: CASSLRSFGSTDTQYF
cdr3_nt: TGTGCCAGCAGTCTACGGAGTTTTGGTAGCACAGATACGCAGTATTTT

d_call: .
v_call: TRBV27
clone_size: .
j_call: TRBJ1-1
cdr3_aa: CASSFISNTEAFF
cdr3_nt: TGTGCCAGCAGTTTTATTTCCAACACTGAAGCTTTCTTT

d_call: .
v_call: TRBV6-6
clone_size: .
j_call: TRBJ1-4
cdr3_aa: CATSDPATNEKLFF
cdr3_nt: TGTGCCACGAGCGACCCAGCTACAAATGAAAAACTGTTTTTT

d_call: TRBD2
v_call: TRBV5-6
clone_size: .
j_call: TRBJ2-3
cdr3_aa: CASSPSGTRTASTDTQYF
cdr3_nt: TGTGCCAGCAGCCCCTCCGGGACTAGAACAGCTAGCACAGATACGCAGTATTTT

d_call: .
v_call: TRBV18
clone_size: few
j_call: TRBJ1-5
cdr3_aa: CASSRGSDQPQHF
cdr3_nt: TGTGCCAGCTCGCGGGGGTCTGATCAGCCCCAGCATTTT

d_call: TRBD1
v_call: TRBV5-4
clone_size: few
j_call: TRBJ2-7
cdr3_aa: CASSYGQGTYEQYF
cdr3_nt: TGTGCCAGCAGCTACGGACAGGGTACCTACGAGCAGTACTTC

d_call: .
v_call: TRBV6-5
clone_size: .
j_call: TRBJ1-6
cdr3_aa: CATSQRDNSPLHF
cdr3_nt: TGTGCCACTTCCCAGCGGGATAATTCACCCCTCCACTTT

d_call: .
v_call: TRBV11-3
clone_size: .
j_call: TRBJ2-1
cdr3_aa: CASSGPRGDYNEQFF
cdr3_nt: TGTGCCAGCAGCGGACCCCGGGGAGACTACAATGAGCAGTTCTTC

d_call: TRBD1
v_call: TRBV11-2
clone_size: .
j_call: TRBJ2-1
cdr3_aa: CASSLVKGAYNEQFF
cdr3_nt: TGTGCCAGCAGCTTAGTAAAGGGGGCTTACAATGAGCAGTTCTTC

d_call: TRBD1
v_call: TRBV5-1
clone_size: .
j_call: TRBJ2-7
cdr3_aa: CASSFANRGKEQYF
cdr3_nt: TGCGCCAGCAGCTTCGCGAACAGGGGGAAAGAGCAGTACTTC

d_call: .
v_call: TRBV7-9
clone_size: .
j_call: TRBJ1-5
cdr3_aa: CASSRSTLGQPQHF
cdr3_nt: TGCGCCAGCAGCCGGTCGACCCTCGGGCAGCCCCAGCATTTT

d_call: .
v_call: TRBV19
clone_size: .
j_call: TRBJ2-3
cdr3_aa: CASSIGTSGGGDTQYF
cdr3_nt: TGTGCCAGTAGTATAGGTACGAGCGGTGGAGGGGATACGCAGTATTTT

d_call: .
v_call: TRBV4-1
clone_size: .
j_call: TRBJ1-2
cdr3_aa: CASSPTGRYGYTF
cdr3_nt: TGCGCCAGCAGCCCAACAGGGCGCTATGGCTACACCTTC

d_call: .
v_call: TRBV28
clone_size: once
j_call: TRBJ1-2
cdr3_aa: CASSSAWGTGYTF
cdr3_nt: TGTGCCAGCAGTTCCGCATGGGGCACAGGCTACACCTTC

d_call: .
v_call: TRBV7-9
clone_size: .
j_call: TRBJ2-7
cdr3_aa: CASSLPLDEQYF
cdr3_nt: TGTGCCAGCAGCTTGCCACTAGACGAGCAGTACTTC

d_call: .
v_call: TRBV19
clone_size: .
j_call: TRBJ2-7
cdr3_aa: CASSIKYTQVEQYF
cdr3_nt: TGTGCCAGTAGTATTAAGTACACCCAGGTTGAGCAGTACTTC

d_call: TRBD1
v_call: TRBV7-8
clone_size: .
j_call: TRBJ1-2
cdr3_aa: CASSRTGQGAALDGYTF
cdr3_nt: TGTGCCAGCAGCAGGACGGGACAGGGGGCCGCTTTGGATGGCTACACCTTC

d_call: TRBD1
v_call: TRBV4-3
clone_size: .
j_call: TRBJ2-7
cdr3_aa: CASSQGQGTFEQYF
cdr3_nt: TGCGCCAGCAGCCAGGGACAGGGAACGTTCGAGCAGTACTTC

d_call: .
v_call: TRBV28
clone_size: .
j_call: TRBJ1-1
cdr3_aa: CASTEGRLNEAFF
cdr3_nt: TGTGCCAGCACCGAGGGGAGGTTGAATGAAGCTTTCTTT

d_call: .
v_call: TRBV6-1
clone_size: .
j_call: TRBJ2-7
cdr3_aa: CASSGKGLYEQYF
cdr3_nt: TGTGCCAGCAGTGGTAAGGGGCTCTACGAGCAGTACTTC

d_call: .
v_call: TRBV7-2
clone_size: once
j_call: TRBJ2-5
cdr3_aa: CASSLDIDQETQYF
cdr3_nt: TGTGCCAGCAGCCTAGATATAGACCAAGAGACCCAGTACTTC

d_call: .
v_call: TRBV5-1
clone_size: .
j_call: TRBJ2-5
cdr3_aa: CASSSATGPQETQYF
cdr3_nt: TGCGCCAGCAGCTCGGCGACAGGACCCCAAGAGACCCAGTACTTC

d_call: .
v_call: TRBV5-4
clone_size: once
j_call: TRBJ2-7
cdr3_aa: CASSSRGGQAYEQYF
cdr3_nt: TGTGCCAGCAGCTCCCGCGGGGGACAGGCCTACGAGCAGTACTTC

d_call: .
v_call: TRBV30
clone_size: .
j_call: TRBJ1-1
cdr3_aa: CAWSPDRHGVAFF
cdr3_nt: TGTGCCTGGAGTCCAGACAGGCATGGGGTGGCTTTCTTT

d_call: .
v_call: TRBV30
clone_size: .
j_call: TRBJ2-2
cdr3_aa: CAWRGLTITGELFF
cdr3_nt: TGTGCCTGGAGGGGGCTAACCATTACCGGGGAGCTGTTTTTT

d_call: .
v_call: TRBV28
clone_size: .
j_call: TRBJ2-7
cdr3_aa: CASSAGVYEQYF
cdr3_nt: TGTGCCAGCAGTGCAGGCGTATACGAGCAGTACTTC

d_call: .
v_call: TRBV7-9
clone_size: .
j_call: TRBJ2-7
cdr3_aa: CASSLVGVYEQYF
cdr3_nt: TGTGCCAGCAGCTTAGTCGGGGTATACGAGCAGTACTTC

d_call: .
v_call: TRBV28
clone_size: few
j_call: TRBJ1-2
cdr3_aa: CASSLRENYGYTF
cdr3_nt: TGTGCCAGCAGTTTACGGGAGAACTATGGCTACACCTTC

d_call: .
v_call: TRBV18
clone_size: .
j_call: TRBJ2-3
cdr3_aa: CASSPIESPTTDTQYF
cdr3_nt: TGTGCCAGCTCACCGATAGAGAGTCCTACCACAGATACGCAGTATTTT

d_call: TRBD2
v_call: TRBV5-1
clone_size: once
j_call: TRBJ2-2
cdr3_aa: CASSLITSGSNAGELFF
cdr3_nt: TGCGCCAGCAGCTTGATAACTAGCGGGAGTAACGCCGGGGAGCTGTTTTTT

d_call: TRBD1
v_call: TRBV28
clone_size: .
j_call: TRBJ2-7
cdr3_aa: CASSTVRDRDPYEQYF
cdr3_nt: TGTGCCAGCAGTACTGTCCGGGACAGGGATCCCTACGAGCAGTACTTC

d_call: TRBD1
v_call: TRBV6-5
clone_size: .
j_call: TRBJ2-1
cdr3_aa: CASSYTGTGRQFF
cdr3_nt: TGTGCCAGCAGTTACACTGGGACAGGTCGGCAGTTCTTC

d_call: TRBD1
v_call: TRBV5-8
clone_size: .
j_call: TRBJ1-2
cdr3_aa: CASSLAWRTGRDYGYTF
cdr3_nt: TGTGCCAGCAGCTTGGCCTGGCGGACAGGAAGGGACTATGGCTACACCTTC

d_call: .
v_call: TRBV5-6
clone_size: .
j_call: TRBJ1-6
cdr3_aa: CASSFQGGANSPLHF
cdr3_nt: TGTGCCAGCAGCTTTCAGGGTGGAGCCAATTCACCCCTCCACTTT

d_call: .
v_call: TRBV11-2
clone_size: .
j_call: TRBJ1-5
cdr3_aa: CASSPAYGTSNQPQHF
cdr3_nt: TGTGCCAGCAGCCCGGCGTACGGGACAAGCAATCAGCCCCAGCATTTT

d_call: .
v_call: TRBV4-3
clone_size: .
j_call: TRBJ2-7
cdr3_aa: CASSQDGSGEQYF
cdr3_nt: TGCGCCAGCAGCCAAGACGGGTCCGGGGAGCAGTACTTC

d_call: .
v_call: TRBV4-1
clone_size: .
j_call: TRBJ1-5
cdr3_aa: CASSDQEASQPQHF
cdr3_nt: TGCGCCAGCAGCGACCAGGAGGCGAGTCAGCCCCAGCATTTT

d_call: .
v_call: TRBV28
clone_size: .
j_call: TRBJ1-1
cdr3_aa: CASSFREGTEAFF
cdr3_nt: TGTGCCAGCAGTTTTCGTGAGGGAACTGAAGCTTTCTTT

d_call: .
v_call: TRBV19
clone_size: .
j_call: TRBJ2-2
cdr3_aa: CASGLYGAGTGELFF
cdr3_nt: TGTGCCAGTGGCTTATATGGGGCCGGCACCGGGGAGCTGTTTTTT

d_call: .
v_call: TRBV2
clone_size: few
j_call: TRBJ1-5
cdr3_aa: CAGGLLNQPQHF
cdr3_nt: TGTGCCGGGGGACTACTCAATCAGCCCCAGCATTTT

d_call: .
v_call: TRBV29-1
clone_size: once
j_call: TRBJ2-2
cdr3_aa: CSVLANTGELFF
cdr3_nt: TGCAGCGTCTTAGCGAACACCGGGGAGCTGTTTTTT

d_call: TRBD2
v_call: TRBV27
clone_size: .
j_call: TRBJ2-7
cdr3_aa: CASSPLAGNREQYF
cdr3_nt: TGTGCCAGCAGTCCTCTAGCGGGAAACCGCGAGCAGTACTTC

d_call: .
v_call: TRBV7-2
clone_size: .
j_call: TRBJ1-2
cdr3_aa: CASSLVYSGGYTF
cdr3_nt: TGTGCCAGCAGCTTAGTTTATTCGGGGGGCTACACCTTC

d_call: .
v_call: TRBV7-3
clone_size: .
j_call: TRBJ2-7
cdr3_aa: CASSLTQGHEQYF
cdr3_nt: TGTGCCAGCAGCTTAACCCAGGGTCACGAGCAGTACTTC

d_call: TRBD1
v_call: TRBV4-1
clone_size: once
j_call: TRBJ1-5
cdr3_aa: CASSQYRGPANQPQHF
cdr3_nt: TGCGCCAGCAGCCAGTACAGGGGTCCGGCCAATCAGCCCCAGCATTTT

d_call: TRBD2
v_call: TRBV30
clone_size: .
j_call: TRBJ2-1
cdr3_aa: CAWSLGLAAYNEQFF
cdr3_nt: TGTGCCTGGAGTCTGGGACTAGCGGCCTACAATGAGCAGTTCTTC

d_call: .
v_call: TRBV19
clone_size: .
j_call: TRBJ2-3
cdr3_aa: CASSDLPGDTQYF
cdr3_nt: TGTGCCAGTAGTGACTTGCCGGGGGATACGCAGTATTTT